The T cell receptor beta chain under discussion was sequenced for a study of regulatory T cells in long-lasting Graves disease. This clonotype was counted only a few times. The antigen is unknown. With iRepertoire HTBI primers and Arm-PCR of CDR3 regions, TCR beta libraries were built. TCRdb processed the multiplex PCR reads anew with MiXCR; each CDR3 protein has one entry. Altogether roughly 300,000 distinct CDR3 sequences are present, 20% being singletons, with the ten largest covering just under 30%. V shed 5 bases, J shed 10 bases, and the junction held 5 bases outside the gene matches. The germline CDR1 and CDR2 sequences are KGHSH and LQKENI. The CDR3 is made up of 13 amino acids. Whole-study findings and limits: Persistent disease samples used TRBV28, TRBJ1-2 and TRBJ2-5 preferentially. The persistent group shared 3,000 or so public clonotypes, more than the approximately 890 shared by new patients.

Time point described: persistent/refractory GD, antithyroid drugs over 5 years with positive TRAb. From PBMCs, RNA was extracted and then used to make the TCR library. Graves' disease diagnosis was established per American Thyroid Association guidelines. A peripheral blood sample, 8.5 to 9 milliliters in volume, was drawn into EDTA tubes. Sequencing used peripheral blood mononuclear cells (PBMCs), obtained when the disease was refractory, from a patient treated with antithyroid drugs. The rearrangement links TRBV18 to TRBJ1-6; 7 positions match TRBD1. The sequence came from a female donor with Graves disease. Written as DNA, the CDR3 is TGTGCCAGCTCAAAGGACAGGCGATCACCCCTCCACTTT. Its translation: CASSKDRRSPLHF.